These 20 T cell receptor beta chains were sequenced from one sample in a study of technical replicates of blood from a few donors. Libraries were prepared by immunoSEQ multiplex PCR; TCRdb keeps only in-frame clonotypes and omits some of them. The sample yields about 13,000 clones, 70% to 80% seen once. Input material: PBMCs. The receptors were gathered from a human donor in good health.

This clone was observed a handful of times. The CDR3 spells CASSLALKGGEQFF. The DNA of the CDR3 is TGTGCCAGCAGCTTAGCCCTTAAAGGGGGTGAGCAGTTCTTC. The chain recombines TRBV13 with TRBJ2-1, with a possible D match to TRBD1 (6 bases). The length of the CDR3 is 14 residues. Trimming removed 1 base at V and 9 bases at J, with 13 bases between. Germline assignment: CDR1 PRHDT and CDR2 FYEKMQ (reference sequence).

The chain carries TRBV6-5 and TRBJ2-4; a possible D gene is TRBD2 (6 bases). The CDR3 runs 15 residues. Trimming removed 0 bases from V and 3 bases from J, with 9 bases in between. The germline V gene has CDR1 MNHEY and CDR2 SVGAGI. Written as DNA, the CDR3 is TGTGCCAGCAGTTACTCGGAGGGTGGCAAAAACATTCAGTACTTC. As protein: CASSYSEGGKNIQYF.

This rearrangement joins TRBV7-2 to TRBJ2-3; 9 bases map to TRBD2. Germline-derived CDR1 and CDR2 are SGHTA and FQGNSA. This CDR3 contains 16 residues. Trimming at V came to 4 bases and at J to 6 bases, leaving 11 bases not matched to a gene. The CDR3 DNA sequence: TGTGCCAGCAGCTCATCAGCGGGAGGAGGATGGGATACGCAGTATTTT. Translated: CASSSSAGGGWDTQYF.

V usage is TRBV27 and J usage is TRBJ2-3; D is unresolved. The CDR3 is 14 residues long. V was shortened by 0 bases and J by 6 bases, with 10 bases between the two germline ends. Germline lookup yields CDR1 MNHEY and CDR2 SMNVEV (reference sequence). DNA of the CDR3: TGTGCCAGCAGTTTATCGTTTGTTTCGGATACGCAGTATTTT. Translated: CASSLSFVSDTQYF.

This chain connects TRBV4-1 to TRBJ2-7, with D maybe TRBD2 (5 bases). CDR3 size: 16 residues. CDR1 MGHRA and CDR2 YSYEKL come from the germline V gene. V was pared by 0 bases and J by 1 base, with 13 bases between. CDR3 in amino acids: CASSQDKWRASYEQYF. The CDR3 region has the DNA TGCGCCAGCAGCCAAGATAAATGGCGGGCGTCCTACGAGCAGTACTTC.

The rearrangement joins TRBV19 to TRBJ2-7; possibly TRBD2 for D (5 bases). The CDR3 has 10 amino acids. Germline V lookup: CDR1 LNHDA, CDR2 SQIVND (reference sequence). Here the CDR3 DNA reads TGTGCCAGTAGTATAGGGACTTCCTCGGTC. This gives the protein CASSIGTSSV.

This sequence joins TRBV7-3 and TRBJ1-1; 8 bases line up with TRBD1. From germline, CDR1 is SGHTA and CDR2 FQGTGA. The CDR3 totals 14 residues. With V trimmed by 5 bases and J by 2 bases, 4 bases remained unmatched. The CDR3 DNA reads as TGTGCCAGCAGCCCAACAGGGGGAAACACTGAAGCTTTCTTT. This codes for CASSPTGGNTEAFF. The variable domain in full, completed from reference TRBV7-3 and TRBJ1-1, reads GAGVSQTPSNKVTEKGKYVELRCDPISGHTALYWYRQSLGQGPEFLIYFQGTGAADDSGLPNDRFFAVRPEGSVSTLKIQRTERGDSAVYLCASSPTGGNTEAFFGQGTRLTVV.

The rearrangement joins TRBV6-6 to TRBJ2-1; D is unclear. V gave up 2 bases and J gave up 5 bases, with 4 bases separating them. CDR3 size: 12 residues. Germline CDR1 reads MNHNY; CDR2 reads SVGAGI (reference sequence). This CDR3 reads CASSYQNNEQFF. The CDR3 DNA is TGTGCCAGCAGTTACCAAAACAATGAGCAGTTCTTC.

The rearrangement links TRBV27 to TRBJ1-5, with D possibly being TRBD1 (5 bases). Looked up from germline, CDR1 is MNHEY and CDR2 is SMNVEV (reference sequence). CDR3 length: 14 amino acids. Trimming left V 5 bases short and J 7 bases short, with 15 bases between. DNA of the CDR3: TGTGCCAGCAGTCCCAGGGCCTTGGGGCAGCCCCAGCATTTT. As protein: CASSPRALGQPQHF.

The rearrangement links TRBV30 to TRBJ1-5; the D is unclear. Germline values: CDR1 GTSNPN, CDR2 SVGIG (reference sequence). Trimming took off 0 bases at V and 0 bases at J, with 15 bases between the two ends. The CDR3 totals 17 residues. Here the CDR3 reads CAWSVRGSQNSNQPQHF. The CDR3 DNA is TGTGCCTGGAGTGTACGGGGTTCGCAGAATAGCAATCAGCCCCAGCATTTT.

This clone was picked up one time. V gene TRBV7-2 combines with J gene TRBJ2-3; tentative D call: TRBD2 (6 bases). Trimming shortened V by 2 bases and J by 5 bases, and 8 bases separated the two germline ends. The CDR3 runs 13 residues. Germline V lookup: CDR1 SGHTA, CDR2 FQGNSA. Here the CDR3 DNA reads TGTGCCAGCAGCTTACAGGGAGGAGATACGCAGTATTTT. It yields the protein CASSLQGGDTQYF.

The chain uses TRBV5-4 and TRBJ2-7; 12 positions agree with TRBD1. V lost 4 bases, J lost 6 bases, and 5 bases stayed unmatched. The germline V gene has CDR1 SGHNT and CDR2 YYREEE (reference sequence). The CDR3 is 14 residues long. This chain's CDR3 is CASSRDRGQVEQYF. CDR3 bases: TGTGCCAGCAGCCGGGACAGGGGGCAAGTCGAGCAGTACTTC.

J is TRBJ1-3 and V is TRBV6-5; D is unclear. Germline CDR1 and CDR2: MNHEY and SVGAGI. The CDR3 covers 15 residues. Trimming removed 0 bases at V and 7 bases at J, with 13 bases between. In DNA form, the CDR3 reads TGTGCCAGCAGTTACTCGAGCGGAGATTGGAACACCATATATTTT. Protein sequence: CASSYSSGDWNTIYF.

This clone was observed once. The V and J genes are TRBV7-9 and TRBJ2-4; 7 bases align to TRBD2. The junction had 18 bases not matched to a gene; V was cut back by 6 bases and J by 7 bases. Germline V gene lookup returns CDR1 SEHNR and CDR2 FQNEAQ (reference sequence). The CDR3 extends over 17 amino acids. As DNA, the CDR3 is TGTGCCAGCAGACCACCGGGGACGGGTCCCGGGGGGAACATTCAGTACTTC. Translating it yields CASRPPGTGPGGNIQYF. The full variable domain, completed using reference TRBV7-9 and TRBJ2-4, is DTGVSQNPRHKITKRGQNVTFRCDPISEHNRLYWYRQTLGQGPEFLTYFQNEAQLEKSRLLSDRFSAERPKGSFSTLEIQRTEQGDSAMYLCASRPPGTGPGGNIQYFGAGTRLSVL.

This chain joins TRBV18 and TRBJ1-2; tentatively, D is TRBD1 (6 bases). V was trimmed by 0 bases and J by 7 bases, leaving 15 bases between them. The germline V gene encodes CDR1 KGHSH and CDR2 LQKENI. The CDR3 has 15 amino acids. CDR3 sequence reads: CASSPPTGSSGGYTF. CDR3 nucleotide sequence: TGTGCCAGCTCACCACCAACAGGGTCGTCGGGTGGCTACACCTTC.

CDR3 in DNA: TGTGCCAGCAGTGGTTGGGACAGCGGGTCGGGCAATCAGCCCCAGCATTTT. This gives the protein CASSGWDSGSGNQPQHF. J is TRBJ1-5 and V is TRBV28; TRBD1 aligns across 7 bases. J gave up 2 bases and V 5 bases, and 12 bases lay outside the gene matches. Germline V gives CDR1 MDHEN, CDR2 SYDVKM. There are 17 residues in the CDR3.

The chain uses TRBV6-1 and TRBJ1-1; 7 nucleotides agree with TRBD1. In germline, CDR1 is MNHNS, CDR2 SASEGT. The CDR3 is 16 amino acids. V shed 3 bases, J shed 0 bases, and the junction held 7 bases outside the gene matches. CDR3 loop: CASSDTRGYLNTEAFF. In DNA, the CDR3 is TGTGCCAGCAGTGATACCAGGGGGTATTTGAACACTGAAGCTTTCTTT.

This clone was seen a single time. This chain's CDR3 is CASSPISGSGADTQYF. CDR3 DNA: TGTGCCAGCTCACCTATTAGCGGGAGTGGGGCAGATACGCAGTATTTT. The chain joins TRBV18 to TRBJ2-3; 9 bases are shared with TRBD2. The CDR3 contains 16 residues. The J segment lost 4 bases and the V segment lost 3 bases, leaving 8 bases of the junction unmatched. CDR1 KGHSH and CDR2 LQKENI come from the germline V gene.

V usage is TRBV28 and J usage is TRBJ2-1; 8 positions match TRBD2. From germline, CDR1 is MDHEN and CDR2 SYDVKM. The CDR3 covers 16 residues. The J segment lost 1 base and the V segment lost 2 bases, leaving 4 bases of the junction unmatched. The CDR3 here is CASSLLSGSSYNEQFF. The CDR3 nucleotides read TGTGCCAGCAGTTTACTGAGCGGGAGTTCCTACAATGAGCAGTTCTTC. Supplemented by reference TRBV28 and TRBJ2-1, the full variable domain reads DVKVTQSSRYLVKRTGEKVFLECVQDMDHENMFWYRQDPGLGLRLIYFSYDVKMKEKGDIPEGYSVSREKKERFSLILESASTNQTSMYLCASSLLSGSSYNEQFFGPGTRLTVL.

The chain uses TRBV2 and TRBJ2-4; 16 nucleotides agree with TRBD2. The germline V gene has CDR1 SNHLY and CDR2 FYNNEI. CDR3 length: 14 residues. V trimming: 8 bases; J trimming: 12 bases; junction bases outside the gene matches: 7. The CDR3 loop is CASAQGLAGGHQYF. The CDR3 nucleotides are TGTGCCAGCGCCCAGGGACTAGCGGGAGGGCATCAGTACTTC.